The next 2 T cell receptor beta chains were all read from a single sample in a study of T cell repertoires and HLA-DP antigens. Sequencing used immunoSEQ multiplex PCR; TCRdb keeps in-frame clones, though not all of them. Seen here are roughly 70,000 clones, around three quarters observed once, and the top ten hold 1.5% to 2%. These receptors have no identified antigens. Sequenced: CD4+ T cells from PBMCs. These receptors came from a man aged 55 to 70 in good health and CMV-seronegative.

The V call is TRBV4-2, the J call TRBJ2-3; 14 bases agree with TRBD2. This CDR3 spans 19 amino acids. Per germline, CDR1 LGHNA and CDR2 YNFKEQ. After removal of 1 base from V and 1 base from J, the junction contained 7 bases not matched to a gene. The CDR3 spells CASSQGLAGGPGGTDTQYF. CDR3 nucleotides: TGTGCCAGCAGCCAAGGACTAGCGGGAGGGCCGGGGGGCACAGATACGCAGTATTTT.

The CDR3 bases are TGTGCCAGCCCCGGGGTAGTCCCAACGGGAGCTTTCTTT. Protein: CASPGVVPTGAFF. This chain connects TRBV14 to TRBJ1-1; D uncertain. Germline V gene sequence: CDR1 SGHDN, CDR2 FVKESK. The V end was cut by 8 bases, the J end by 10 bases, with 20 bases between. The CDR3 covers 13 residues.